Sequencing of this TCR beta chain was carried out in a study of CD8+CD57+ T cells in acquired aplastic anemia (dated by TCRdb to the late 2010s). Regarding the study in general: Extracted DNA from sorted CD4+ and CD8+ cells averaged 3.2 ug, ranging from 0.2 to 27.4 ug. On the study overall, not on this receptor specifically: Between patients and healthy controls, no significant difference in CD8+ Simpson's diversity was found (P=0.060). Although 25 to 30 CD8+ CDR3 sequences were shared by patients and controls, these sequences appeared highly expressed in patients and within the immunodominant clones of patients.

The germline V gene (reference sequence) supplies CDR1 SEHNR and CDR2 FQNEAQ. V and J lose 4 bases and 7 bases, and a span of 12 bases separates them. The CDR3 sequence holds 13 residues, the cysteine and phenylalanine included. The entry retains the CDR3 DNA only, 39 bases that are in frame from base 1. Genomic DNA was used as template for profiling of TCR beta VDJ combinations and CDR3 sequences. An Illumina HiSeq 2000 was used for TCR repertoire sequencing. For the original study's pipeline: Repertoires were assessed using TRBV/TRBJ rearrangement plots, CDR3 size and DJ length profiles, and Simpson's diversity index. The most abundant DNA sequence in the deep sequencing data was defined as the immunodominant clone. CDR3 amino acid sequences were screened for sharing across subjects and were compared with published repertoires and the VDJdb database. The raw public data were reprocessed by TCRdb itself: fastp quality trimming at Q25, MiXCR clonotype calling, in-frame beta chains only. Every entry covers one CDR3 protein and lists the most common genes and DNA from its rows. The V and J calls, along with clone size, are taken from TCRdb and not from the paper's own processing. The sample yields 250,000 to 350,000 distinct CDR3 sequences; around 60% were counted once. Jointly, the top ten make up less than 9.5% of the sample.

In this study, sorted CD4+ and CD8+ T cells from the blood of healthy subjects and of severe aplastic anemia patients had their TCR repertoires deep-sequenced. Ficoll-Paque density gradient centrifugation was used to isolate peripheral blood mononuclear cells. Before DNA extraction, CD4+ and CD8+ T cells were sorted by FACS or by magnetic beads. Turning to this clonotype: No cognate antigen has been identified for it. Base qualities were left out, and no much larger clone turns up one base away.

The origin of this receptor is a human donor with severe aplastic anemia or a healthy control (not recorded which). The chain employs TRBV7-9 and TRBJ2-3; TRBD1 is possibly the D segment (5 matching bases). The sample consisted of sorted CD4+, CD8+, or CD8+CD57+ T cells (not recorded which) from PBMCs. In nucleotides, the sequence is TGTGCCAGCAGCTCCCCCAGGGTCCATACGCAGTATTTT. The encoded protein is CASSSPRVHTQYF.